The present T cell receptor beta chain was sequenced within a study of response to subunit inactivated influenza vaccine. The table lists this clonotype with a few counts. The CDR3 extends over 13 amino acids. CDR1 is SEHNR, CDR2 FQNEAQ, per germline (reference sequence). V was trimmed by 2 bases and J by 14 bases, leaving 15 bases between them. In TCRdb, the RT-PCR reads were re-called with MiXCR into one record per CDR3 protein. The sample lists roughly 670,000 distinct CDR3 sequences, around 13% occurring once. The clonotype was recovered from a man in his fifties who received an inactivated influenza vaccine. The sequences come from PBMCs from blood, collected approximately 15 days before vaccination. The rearrangement joins TRBV7-9 to TRBJ1-4; perhaps TRBD1 as D (5 bases). The CDR3 here is CASSLSEGRGLFF. The CDR3 nucleotides read TGTGCCAGCAGCTTATCCGAGGGGAGAGGGCTGTTTTTT.